This T cell receptor beta chain was profiled in a study of OX40 agonist ivuxolimab in advanced cancers. Study background: Two cutaneous melanoma patients and one hepatocellular carcinoma patient, three in all, had partial responses. General observations from the study: In the 0.1 to 3.0 mg/kg range, CD4+ and CD8+ blood T cells had expanded clonally by week 6.

The repertoire was sequenced with immunoSEQ multiplex PCR; TCRdb's copy has only in-frame clones and lacks some. The data show tens of thousands of clones, 89% seen once. Autoimmune disease history or systemic immunosuppression led to patients being barred. At cycle 4 day 1, cycle 7 day 1, and baseline, blood was sampled. This clone appeared once. Its antigen is as yet unknown. This clonotype originated in an adult with an advanced solid tumor such as melanoma, head and neck, liver or kidney cancer. Material: CD4+ or CD8+ T cells sorted from blood, obtained in a trial of the OX40 agonist ivuxolimab.

DNA for the CDR3: TGTGCCAGCAGCGGGGGACAGGGTCGCTCTGGAAACACCATATATTTT. This sequence encodes CASSGGQGRSGNTIYF. This sequence joins TRBV9 and TRBJ1-3; 9 bases are a match to TRBD1. The CDR3 sequence is 16 residues long. The germline gives CDR1 SGDLS, CDR2 YYNGEE. The V and J ends lost 3 bases and 0 bases, in that order; junction bases with no gene match: 4.